Sequencing of this TCR beta chain was carried out in a study of vaccination effects on CD4 cells after COVID-19. Points from the study as a whole: A shortage of convalescent patients and an absence of early post-infection timepoints characterized the study. There was only 1 of 255 vaccine-induced clones in healthy vaccinees that cross-reacted with common cold coronaviruses.

Repertoires were generated with immunoSEQ multiplex PCR, while TCRdb's copy carries only in-frame clones and drops some. There are around 49,000 clones in the sample; 55% to 85% occur only once, and about 10% lies in the top ten. In the case of this clone: No antigen is known for it.

V shed 6 bases, J shed 3 bases, and the junction held 5 bases outside the gene matches. Germline CDR1 MDHEN, CDR2 SYDVKM. This CDR3 is built from 14 residues. Following culture for approximately ten days, CD4+ T cells were isolated. Two doses of either BNT162b2 or mRNA-1273 were given to each participant. Material: CD4+ T cells from PBMCs cultured without peptide, obtained after COVID-19 vaccination. The chain carries TRBV28 and TRBJ1-1; 9 bases fit TRBD1. This receptor was identified in a human donor who received a COVID-19 vaccine. In DNA, the CDR3 is TGTGCCAGCAGGGCGGGACAGGGTGACACTGAAGCTTTCTTT. It specifies CASRAGQGDTEAFF.